Below are 5 T cell receptor beta chains sequenced from a single sample in a study of T cells in Graves' hyperthyroidism and ophthalmopathy. There were TCR beta CDR3 regions amplified from RNA transcripts. HTBI primers were the set used in a first-round RT-PCR of the TCR CDR3. TCRdb reanalysed the multiplex PCR reads using MiXCR and keeps one entry per CDR3 protein. The table lists around 520,000 distinct CDR3 sequences, 13% to 15% of them singletons. Sequenced input: blood. Source of these receptors: a woman aged 18-29 years with Graves' hyperthyroidism.

This clonotype has a handful of counts. The chain recombines TRBV20-1 with TRBJ2-1; D might be TRBD1 (6 bases). Trimming cost V 2 bases and J 9 bases, with 20 bases left between them. This CDR3 spans 15 amino acids. Germline V gene lookup returns CDR1 DFQATT and CDR2 SNEGSKA (reference sequence). CDR3 DNA sequence: TGCAGTGCTAGAAATGGGGCTATTCCCAGGGGTGAGCAGTTCTTC. Its translation: CSARNGAIPRGEQFF.

This clonotype showed up many times. The chain's CDR3 is CASSYGGLATFLYF. As DNA, the CDR3 is TGTGCCAGCAGTTACGGGGGACTAGCTACTTTTTTGTACTTC. The V call is TRBV6-6, the J call TRBJ2-5, with 9 bases that match TRBD2. V lost 2 bases to trimming and J lost 13 bases; unmatched junction nucleotides: 11. CDR3 size: 14 residues. Germline CDR1 and CDR2: MNHNY and SVGAGI (reference sequence).

This clonotype came up many times. The CDR3 region is CSATSPRDRGGEKLFF. Here the CDR3 DNA reads TGCAGTGCCACCTCACCCAGGGACAGGGGAGGGGAAAAACTGTTTTTT. The V gene is TRBV20-1, the J gene TRBJ1-4, with 10 bases that match TRBD1. Germline V lookup: CDR1 DFQATT, CDR2 SNEGSKA (reference sequence). The CDR3 runs to 16 residues. J gave up 8 bases and V 6 bases, and 15 bases lay outside the gene matches.

This clonotype was detected many times. This chain joins TRBV30 and TRBJ2-2; the D gene is possibly TRBD2 (6 bases). The length of the CDR3 is 13 residues. V dropped 2 bases and J dropped 6 bases, with 10 bases sitting between them. CDR1 and CDR2 from the germline V gene are GTSNPN and SVGIG (reference sequence). In nucleotides, the CDR3 is TGTGCCTGGAGTCGGGAGTACGCCGGGGAGCTGTTTTTT. Its protein product is CAWSREYAGELFF.

This sequence joins TRBV5-1 and TRBJ1-1; TRBD1 is a possible D gene (5 bases). V gave up 7 bases and J gave up 2 bases, with 15 bases separating them. The germline gives CDR1 SGHRS, CDR2 YFSETQ. This CDR3 is built from 14 residues. The CDR3 sequence is CASGTSSFNTEAFF. In nucleotides, the CDR3 is TGCGCCAGCGGGACCTCTTCCTTTAACACTGAAGCTTTCTTT.